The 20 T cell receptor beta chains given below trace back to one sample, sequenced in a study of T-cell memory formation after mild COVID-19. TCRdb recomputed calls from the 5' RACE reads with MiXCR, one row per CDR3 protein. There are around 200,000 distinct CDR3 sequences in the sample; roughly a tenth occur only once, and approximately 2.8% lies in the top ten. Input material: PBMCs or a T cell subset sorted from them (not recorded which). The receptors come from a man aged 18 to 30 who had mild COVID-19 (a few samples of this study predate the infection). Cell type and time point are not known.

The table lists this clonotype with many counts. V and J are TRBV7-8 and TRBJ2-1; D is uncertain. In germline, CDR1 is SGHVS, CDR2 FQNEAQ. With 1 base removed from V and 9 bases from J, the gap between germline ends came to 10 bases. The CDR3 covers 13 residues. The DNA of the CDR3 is TGTGCCAGCAGCTTAGTGTTTAGAGGTGAGCAGTTCTTC. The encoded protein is CASSLVFRGEQFF.

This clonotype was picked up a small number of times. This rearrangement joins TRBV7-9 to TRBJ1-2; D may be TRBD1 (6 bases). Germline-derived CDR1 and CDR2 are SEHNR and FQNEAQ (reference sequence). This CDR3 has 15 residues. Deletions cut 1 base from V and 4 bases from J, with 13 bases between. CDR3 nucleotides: TGTGCCAGCAGCTTAGAGGCAGGGGCCACCTATGGCTACACCTTC. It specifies CASSLEAGATYGYTF.

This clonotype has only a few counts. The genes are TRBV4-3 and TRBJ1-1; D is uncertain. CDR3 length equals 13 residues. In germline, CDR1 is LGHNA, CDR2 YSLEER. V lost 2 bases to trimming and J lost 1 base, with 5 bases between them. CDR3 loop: CASSQLQNTEAFF. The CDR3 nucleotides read TGCGCCAGCAGCCAATTACAGAACACTGAAGCTTTCTTT.

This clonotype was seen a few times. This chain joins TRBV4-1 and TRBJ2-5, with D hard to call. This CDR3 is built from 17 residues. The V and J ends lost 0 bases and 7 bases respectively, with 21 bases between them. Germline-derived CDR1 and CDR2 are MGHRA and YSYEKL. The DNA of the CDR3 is TGCGCCAGCAGCCAAGATGCGCGGACCTCCCGAAACGGGACCCAGTACTTC. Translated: CASSQDARTSRNGTQYF.

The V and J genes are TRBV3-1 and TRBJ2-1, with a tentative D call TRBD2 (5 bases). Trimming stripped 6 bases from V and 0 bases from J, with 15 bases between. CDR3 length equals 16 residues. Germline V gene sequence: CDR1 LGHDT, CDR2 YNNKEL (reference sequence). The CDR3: CASRLSGGSSYNEQFF. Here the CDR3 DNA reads TGTGCCAGCAGGTTATCGGGTGGGAGCTCCTACAATGAGCAGTTCTTC.

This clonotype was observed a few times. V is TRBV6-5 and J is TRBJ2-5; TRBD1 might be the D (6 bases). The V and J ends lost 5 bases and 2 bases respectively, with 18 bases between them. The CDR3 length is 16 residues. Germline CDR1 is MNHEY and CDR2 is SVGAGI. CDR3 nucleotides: TGTGCCAGCAGTCCGGGACAATCGATTTTTCAAGAGACCCAGTACTTC. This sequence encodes CASSPGQSIFQETQYF.

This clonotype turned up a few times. As DNA, the CDR3 is TGCAGTGCTAGGCAGGGGGGAGTTCACGAGCAGTACTTC. This encodes CSARQGGVHEQYF. The rearrangement joins TRBV20-1 to TRBJ2-7, with D possibly being TRBD1 (7 bases). Germline V gene lookup returns CDR1 DFQATT and CDR2 SNEGSKA (reference sequence). Deletions cut 3 bases from V and 5 bases from J, with 14 bases between. This CDR3 region has 13 residues.

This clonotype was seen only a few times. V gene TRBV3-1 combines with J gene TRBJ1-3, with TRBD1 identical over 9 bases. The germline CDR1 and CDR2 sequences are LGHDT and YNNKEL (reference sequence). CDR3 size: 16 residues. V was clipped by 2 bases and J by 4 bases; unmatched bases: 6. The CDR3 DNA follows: TGTGCCAGCAGCCAACCAGGGACAGGGATCGGAAACACCATATATTTT. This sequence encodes CASSQPGTGIGNTIYF.

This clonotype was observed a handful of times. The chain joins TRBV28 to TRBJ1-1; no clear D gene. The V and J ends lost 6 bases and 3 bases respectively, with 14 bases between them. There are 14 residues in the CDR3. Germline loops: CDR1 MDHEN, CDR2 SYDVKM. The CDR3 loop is CASSPGGSHTEAFF. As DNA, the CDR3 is TGTGCCAGCAGCCCAGGAGGGAGTCACACTGAAGCTTTCTTT.

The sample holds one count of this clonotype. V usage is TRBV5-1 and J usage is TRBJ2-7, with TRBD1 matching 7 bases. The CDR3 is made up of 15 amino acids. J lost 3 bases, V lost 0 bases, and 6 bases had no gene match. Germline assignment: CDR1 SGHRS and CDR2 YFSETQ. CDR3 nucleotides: TGCGCCAGCAGCTTGGGGACAGGCGAACTCTACGAGCAGTACTTC. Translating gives CASSLGTGELYEQYF.

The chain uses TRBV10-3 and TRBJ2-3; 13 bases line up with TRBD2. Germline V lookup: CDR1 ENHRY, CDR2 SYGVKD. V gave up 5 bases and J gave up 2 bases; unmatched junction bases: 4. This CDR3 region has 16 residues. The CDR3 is CAISLGLAGITDTQYF. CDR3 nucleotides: TGTGCCATCAGTCTGGGACTAGCGGGGATCACAGATACGCAGTATTTT.

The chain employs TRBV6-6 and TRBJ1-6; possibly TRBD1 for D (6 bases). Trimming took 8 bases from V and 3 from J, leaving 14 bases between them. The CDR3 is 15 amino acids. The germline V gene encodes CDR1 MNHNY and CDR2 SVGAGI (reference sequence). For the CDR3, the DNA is TGTGCCAGCCACGCGGGGGGCAACTATAATTCACCCCTCCACTTT. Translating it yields CASHAGGNYNSPLHF.

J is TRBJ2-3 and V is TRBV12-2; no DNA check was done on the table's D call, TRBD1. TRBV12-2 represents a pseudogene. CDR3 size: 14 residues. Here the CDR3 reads CASRLETPPDTQYF. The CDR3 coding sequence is TGTGCAAGTCGCTTAGAGACCCCCCCAGATACGCAGTATTTT.

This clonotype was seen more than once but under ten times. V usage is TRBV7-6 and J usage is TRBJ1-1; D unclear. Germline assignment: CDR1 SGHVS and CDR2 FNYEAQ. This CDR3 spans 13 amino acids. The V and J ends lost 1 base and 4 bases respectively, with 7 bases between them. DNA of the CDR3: TGTGCCAGCAGCTTAGGTACAATCACTGAAGCTTTCTTT. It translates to CASSLGTITEAFF.

CDR3 DNA: TGCAGTGCCTCGGGGATGAGTCAATCCGGGGAGCTGTTTTTT. This gives the protein CSASGMSQSGELFF. The V and J genes are TRBV20-1 and TRBJ2-2, with D possibly TRBD2 on 5 matching bases. V lost 6 bases and J 6 bases, leaving 17 bases between the germline ends. The CDR3 extends over 14 amino acids. Germline CDR1 DFQATT, CDR2 SNEGSKA (reference sequence).

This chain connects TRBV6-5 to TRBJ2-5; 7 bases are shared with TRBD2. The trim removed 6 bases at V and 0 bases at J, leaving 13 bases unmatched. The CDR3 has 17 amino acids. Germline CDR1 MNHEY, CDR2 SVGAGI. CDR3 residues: CASSPLAPGQYQETQYF. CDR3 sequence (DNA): TGTGCCAGCAGCCCACTAGCGCCGGGCCAGTACCAAGAGACCCAGTACTTC.

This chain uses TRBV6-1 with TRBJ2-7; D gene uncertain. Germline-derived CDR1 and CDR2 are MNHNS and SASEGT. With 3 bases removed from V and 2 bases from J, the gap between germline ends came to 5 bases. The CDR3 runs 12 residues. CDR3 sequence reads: CASSDQPYEQYV. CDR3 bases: TGTGCCAGCAGTGATCAGCCCTACGAGCAGTACGTC.

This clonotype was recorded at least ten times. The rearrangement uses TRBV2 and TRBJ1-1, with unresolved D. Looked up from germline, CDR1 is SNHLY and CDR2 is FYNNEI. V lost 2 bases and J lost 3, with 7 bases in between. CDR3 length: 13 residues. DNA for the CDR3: TGTGCCAGCAGTGAACTGGAGGACACTGAAGCTTTCTTT. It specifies CASSELEDTEAFF.

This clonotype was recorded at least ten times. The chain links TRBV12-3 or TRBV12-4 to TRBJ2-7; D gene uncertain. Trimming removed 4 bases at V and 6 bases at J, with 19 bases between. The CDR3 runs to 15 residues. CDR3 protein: CASSSRRTTSREQYV. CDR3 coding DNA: TGTGCCAGCAGTTCCCGCCGTACGACAAGTCGCGAGCAGTACGTC.

CDR3 region: CATSDWDSTDTQYF. The CDR3 DNA sequence: TGTGCCACCAGTGATTGGGACAGCACAGATACGCAGTATTTT. The J gene is TRBJ2-3, the V gene TRBV24-1; possibly TRBD1 or TRBD2 for D (5 bases each). V was trimmed by 2 bases and J by 0 bases, leaving 5 bases between them. CDR3 size: 14 residues. Germline loops: CDR1 KGHDR, CDR2 SFDVKD.